Listed here is a single TCR beta chain. Its target antigen remains unknown. Per-base quality was not reported, and no clone a single base away is much larger than it. Each collaborating institution followed its own protocols to collect whole blood in K2EDTA tubes. For TCRbeta analysis, collaborators shipped samples in one of three forms: frozen whole blood, isolated PBMCs, or DNA extracted from either of those sample types. TCRbeta CDR3 regions were amplified from genomic DNA using the immunoSEQ Assay, a bias-controlled multiplex PCR. The paper's data handling went like this. Nucleated cell counts per sample were estimated from amplification of reference gene primers within the assay. To quantify the absolute abundance of each unique TCRbeta CDR3 rearrangement, sequence reads were collapsed and filtered. Productive Simpson clonality was computed per sample as the square root of Simpson's diversity index over productive rearrangements. The immuneACCESS repertoire file appears here via TCRdb, limited to in-frame rearrangements. These files lack a portion of the clones; in checked studies, under half of the deficit traces to unresolved V genes, and the cause of the others is not known. D and trimming come from the DNA, and the V and J calls and clone size come from that table. For this sample the table gives about 140,000 clones, of which just over 85% were detected only once. The ten largest clones represent 1.5% of the sample.

These data are taken from a study of blood T cell repertoires in COVID-19 (dated by TCRdb to about 2020). Broadly, across the study: Collaborator samples came from the United States, Italy and Spain and covered acute and convalescent phases of COVID-19. The material from the prospective study consisted of cDNA or gDNA derived from T cells, B-cell-depleted T cells, or PBMCs. The dataset comprised deeply sampled blood TCRbeta repertoires from subjects exposed to, actively infected with, or recovered from COVID-19. A freely available public database, intended as a resource for researchers studying the immune response to SARS-CoV-2, is where the repertoires were released. Samples were obtained from the ongoing ImmuneRACE study (first 160 participants) and from roughly 1,300 subjects provided by 6 global collaborators. A de-identified subject ID, COVID-19 status, age in years and sex were almost always included in the sample metadata. Where available, HLA class I and class II types were taken from metadata supplied by the sample provider and were not determined by assay-based typing.

Overall study outcomes, separate from this receptor: Clinical and demographic metadata were provided uncurated, with the amount varying by source and participant.

The source material was peripheral blood. This TCR derives from a woman aged 60-75 years with acute or convalescent COVID-19.

The nucleotide sequence reads as follows: TGTGCCACCAGTGATTCCGGGACAGGGTCCTACGAGCAGTACTTC. Translated, it reads CATSDSGTGSYEQYF. This sequence uses TRBV24-1 and TRBJ2-7, with 9 bases in between that match TRBD1. From the cysteine up to the phenylalanine, the CDR3 has a length of 15 residues. Only CDR3 DNA is held: 45 bases, read in frame from base 1. Trimming leaves V shorter by 2 bases and J shorter by 1 base, with the junction holding 2 bases beyond the gene matches. CDR1 and CDR2, looked up from the germline V gene, are KGHDR and SFDVKD.